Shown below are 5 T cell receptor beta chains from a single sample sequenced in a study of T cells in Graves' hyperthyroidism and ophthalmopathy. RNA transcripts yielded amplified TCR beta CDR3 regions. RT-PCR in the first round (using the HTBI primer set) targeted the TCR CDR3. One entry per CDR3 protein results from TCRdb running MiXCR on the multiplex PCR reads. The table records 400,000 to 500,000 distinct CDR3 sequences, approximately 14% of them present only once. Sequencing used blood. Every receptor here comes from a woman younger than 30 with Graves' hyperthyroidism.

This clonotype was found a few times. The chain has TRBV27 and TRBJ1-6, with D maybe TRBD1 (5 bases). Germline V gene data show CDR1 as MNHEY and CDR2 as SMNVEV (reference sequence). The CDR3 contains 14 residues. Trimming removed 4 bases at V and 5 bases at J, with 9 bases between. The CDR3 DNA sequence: TGTGCCAGCAGTTACGAGGGGAATAATTCACCCCTCCACTTT. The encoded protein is CASSYEGNNSPLHF.

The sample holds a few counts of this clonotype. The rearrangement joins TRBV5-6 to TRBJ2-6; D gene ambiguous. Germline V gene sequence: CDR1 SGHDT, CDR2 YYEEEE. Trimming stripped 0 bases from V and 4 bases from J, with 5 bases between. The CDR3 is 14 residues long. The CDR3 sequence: CASSLDGGANVLTF. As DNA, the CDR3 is TGTGCCAGCAGCTTGGACGGCGGGGCCAACGTCCTGACTTTC.

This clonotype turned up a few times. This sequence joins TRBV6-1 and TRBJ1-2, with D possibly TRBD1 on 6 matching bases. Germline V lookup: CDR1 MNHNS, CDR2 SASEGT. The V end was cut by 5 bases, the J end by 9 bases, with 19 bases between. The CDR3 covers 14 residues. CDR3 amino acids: CASSSGGSSNRYTF. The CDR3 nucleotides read TGTGCCAGCAGTTCGGGGGGCTCAAGCAACCGCTACACCTTC.

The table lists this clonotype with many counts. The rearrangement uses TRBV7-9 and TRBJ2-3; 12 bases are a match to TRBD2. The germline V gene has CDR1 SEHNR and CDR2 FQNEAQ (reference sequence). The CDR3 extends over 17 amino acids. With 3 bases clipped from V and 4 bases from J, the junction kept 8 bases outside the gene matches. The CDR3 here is CASSLASTSGSSDTQYF. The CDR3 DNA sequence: TGTGCCAGCAGCTTGGCCTCGACTAGCGGGAGTTCAGATACGCAGTATTTT. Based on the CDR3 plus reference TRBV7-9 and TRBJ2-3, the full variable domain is DTGVSQNPRHKITKRGQNVTFRCDPISEHNRLYWYRQTLGQGPEFLTYFQNEAQLEKSRLLSDRFSAERPKGSFSTLEIQRTEQGDSAMYLCASSLASTSGSSDTQYFGPGTRLTVL.

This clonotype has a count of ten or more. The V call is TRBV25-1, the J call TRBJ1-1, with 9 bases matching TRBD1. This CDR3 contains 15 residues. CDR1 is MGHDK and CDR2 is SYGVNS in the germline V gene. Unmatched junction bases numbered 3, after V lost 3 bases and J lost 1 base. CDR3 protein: CASSEGQGENTEAFF. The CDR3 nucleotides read TGTGCCAGCAGTGAGGGACAGGGAGAGAACACTGAAGCTTTCTTT.